Shown below are 28 T cell receptor beta chains from a single sample sequenced in a study of beta chain features in type 1 diabetes (dated by TCRdb to between 2018 and 2020). Library preparation was by the immunoSEQ multiplex PCR assay. The entire isolated RNA was reverse transcribed using the High Capacity cDNA Reverse Transcription Kit, and thus expressed TCRB transcripts were sequenced. As stored in TCRdb, this immuneACCESS dataset retains in-frame rearrangements with V and J assigned. A fraction of the clones does not appear; measured against another copy, unresolved V genes explain less than half of the discrepancy, and the remainder lacks a known reason. Here the sample has 250,000 to 350,000 clones; 9.5% to 12% occur a single time. Jointly, the top ten make up just over 0.015% of the sample. The material sequenced was naive CD4+ T cells from blood. The cell subset or site label for this specimen denotes: true naive CD4+ T cells. These receptor sequences come from a woman aged 30 to 39 in good health.

This clone has a handful of counts. The V call is TRBV5-4, the J call TRBJ2-7; D is possibly TRBD2 (6 bases). CDR1 is SGHNT and CDR2 is YYREEE in the germline V gene (reference sequence). V lost 5 bases and J 5 bases, leaving 20 bases between the germline ends. The length of the CDR3 is 15 residues. This CDR3 is CASRPIGGPVHEQYF. For the CDR3, the DNA is TGTGCCAGCAGGCCGATAGGAGGGCCGGTCCACGAGCAGTACTTC.

As for this clone: Other nucleotide sequences in the sample specify the same CDR3. This rearrangement joins TRBV14 to TRBJ2-3; 7 positions match TRBD1. Germline V gene lookup returns CDR1 SGHDN and CDR2 FVKESK. J gave up 10 bases and V 4 bases, and 8 bases lay outside the gene matches. This CDR3 comprises 13 residues. Written as DNA, the CDR3 is TGTGCCAGCAGCCCACAGGGGCCCCGGGCGCAGTATTTT. Translation: CASSPQGPRAQYF.

The sample holds a few counts of this clone. This chain uses TRBV15 with TRBJ2-5; D unclear. Trimming took 5 bases from V and 2 from J, leaving 18 bases between them. Germline CDR1 and CDR2: LNHNV and YYDKDF (reference sequence). This CDR3 is built from 16 residues. The CDR3 DNA reads as TGTGCCACCAGCTCACTCCCTTCGGTGATGCAAGAGACCCAGTACTTC. The encoded protein is CATSSLPSVMQETQYF.

The chain is built from TRBV29-1 and TRBJ1-1; a weak D match, TRBD1 (5 bases). The CDR3 extends over 14 amino acids. Trimming removed 4 bases at V and 0 bases at J, with 12 bases between. Germline values: CDR1 SQVTM, CDR2 ANQGSEA. CDR3 DNA sequence: TGCAGCGTTGGAATCGGACACTTGAACACTGAAGCTTTCTTT. Its protein is CSVGIGHLNTEAFF.

The rearrangement links TRBV29-1 to TRBJ2-6; 7 positions match TRBD2. The CDR3 runs to 15 residues. CDR1 is SQVTM and CDR2 is ANQGSEA in the germline V gene. Trimming took 4 bases from V and 4 from J; bases not matched to a gene: 7. The CDR3 loop is CSVGTRVPGANVLTF. The CDR3 bases are TGCAGCGTTGGGACTAGGGTGCCCGGGGCCAACGTCCTGACTTTC.

This clone has more than one count but fewer than ten. The gene calls are TRBV7-2 and TRBJ1-2; 8 bases line up with TRBD1. The CDR3 loop spans 16 amino acids. Germline CDR1 reads SGHTA; CDR2 reads FQGNSA. V lost 5 bases to trimming and J lost 2 bases; unmatched junction nucleotides: 10. As DNA, the CDR3 is TGTGCCAGCAGCATACAAGAGGACAGGGCAAACTATGGCTACACCTTC. It is translated as CASSIQEDRANYGYTF.

The chain recombines TRBV28 with TRBJ2-3; the D gene is possibly TRBD1 (7 bases). Trimming removed 4 bases at V and 4 bases at J, with 12 bases between. Germline V CDR1 and CDR2: MDHEN, SYDVKM. The CDR3 runs to 14 residues. CDR3 protein: CASSSDREADTQYF. CDR3 DNA: TGTGCCAGCAGTTCCGACAGGGAGGCAGATACGCAGTATTTT.

CDR3 nucleotide sequence: TGTGCCAGCAGCTTGGAGCGGGCGCTAAACAATGAGCAGTTCTTC. This codes for CASSLERALNNEQFF. The rearrangement links TRBV5-4 to TRBJ2-1; tentative D call: TRBD2 (6 bases). V gave up 0 bases and J gave up 5 bases, with 12 bases separating them. Per the germline V gene, CDR1 is SGHNT and CDR2 is YYREEE (reference sequence). CDR3 length equals 15 residues. The whole variable domain, remainder taken from reference TRBV5-4 and TRBJ2-1, is ETGVTQSPTHLIKTRGQQVTLRCSSQSGHNTVSWYQQALGQGPQFIFQYYREEENGRGNFPPRFSGLQFPNYSSELNVNALELDDSALYLCASSLERALNNEQFFGPGTRLTVL.

The chain recombines TRBV29-1 with TRBJ2-5; TRBD2 matches 7 bases. The end of the DNA is better explained by TRBJ2-7, so the J call may be wrong. The CDR3 runs to 13 residues. Per the germline V gene, CDR1 is SQVTM and CDR2 is ANQGSEA. CDR3: CSVPSGVNAEQYF. As DNA, the CDR3 is TGCAGCGTCCCAAGCGGGGTGAATGCCGAGCAGTACTTC.

This clone was seen more than once but under ten times. This chain connects TRBV29-1 to TRBJ2-3, with D unresolved. The CDR3 contains 11 residues. V lost 4 bases to trimming and J lost 10 bases, with 12 bases between them. CDR1 is SQVTM and CDR2 is ANQGSEA in the germline V gene. For the CDR3, the DNA is TGCAGCGTTGCGACCCTCGGGTCGCAGTATTTT. This codes for CSVATLGSQYF.

The V gene is TRBV5-4, the J gene TRBJ2-2, with 7 bases that match TRBD2. Germline V gives CDR1 SGHNT, CDR2 YYREEE (reference sequence). V lost 5 bases, J lost 2 bases, and 3 bases stayed unmatched. The CDR3 runs to 14 residues. CDR3 bases: TGTGCCAGCAGAAGACTAGCAAACACCGGGGAGCTGTTTTTT. This translates into CASRRLANTGELFF.

This clone appeared a few times. The genes are TRBV9 and TRBJ2-7; D is uncertain. The V gene lost 0 bases and the J gene lost 6 bases, with 10 bases spanning the gap. Germline V gene data show CDR1 as SGDLS and CDR2 as YYNGEE. This CDR3 region has 13 residues. CDR3 residues: CASSVGGISEQYF. The CDR3, as DNA: TGTGCCAGCAGCGTAGGAGGTATATCCGAGCAGTACTTC.

The table lists this clone with a few counts. The chain combines TRBV7-3 with TRBJ2-5, with a possible D match to TRBD2 (5 bases). The CDR3 covers 17 residues. V lost 1 base, J lost 5 bases, and 20 bases lay in between. CDR1 SGHTA and CDR2 FQGTGA come from the germline V gene. The CDR3 spells CASSLKGPASREETQYF. In nucleotides, the CDR3 is TGTGCCAGCAGCTTAAAGGGCCCGGCCTCAAGGGAGGAGACCCAGTACTTC.

The chain uses TRBV30 and TRBJ2-6; D may be TRBD2 (7 bases). The V gene lost 1 base and the J gene lost 4 bases, with 8 bases spanning the gap. The CDR3 consists of 14 residues. CDR1 GTSNPN and CDR2 SVGIG come from the germline V gene (reference sequence). The CDR3 region is CAWSAGGGANVLTF. The CDR3 DNA sequence: TGTGCCTGGAGTGCGGGGGGCGGGGCCAACGTCCTGACTTTC.

The sample holds a few counts of this clone. The genes are TRBV6-5 and TRBJ2-2; a weak D match, TRBD2 (6 bases). Germline loops: CDR1 MNHEY, CDR2 SVGAGI. V shed 0 bases and J shed 1 base, with 9 bases lying between them. The CDR3 extends over 16 amino acids. The CDR3: CASSYSTSLNTGELFF. Here the CDR3 DNA reads TGTGCCAGCAGTTACTCAACTAGCTTGAACACCGGGGAGCTGTTTTTT.

The V and J genes are TRBV7-2 and TRBJ2-1; 7 bases match TRBD2. The CDR3 is 19 residues long. From germline, CDR1 is SGHTA and CDR2 FQGNSA. J lost 2 bases, V lost 5 bases, and 18 bases had no gene match. The CDR3 spells CASSPTPPTSRFPYNEQFF. The CDR3 DNA is TGTGCCAGCAGCCCCACTCCCCCGACTAGCAGATTTCCCTACAATGAGCAGTTCTTC.

This clone has a handful of counts. V usage is TRBV28 and J usage is TRBJ1-2; 9 nucleotides match TRBD1. CDR3 length: 15 residues. Unmatched junction bases numbered 12, after V lost 5 bases and J lost 8 bases. The germline CDR1 and CDR2 sequences are MDHEN and SYDVKM. This CDR3 is CASSPGDRVTGGYTF. Here the CDR3 DNA reads TGTGCCAGCAGTCCTGGGGACAGGGTTACGGGAGGCTACACCTTC.

The chain combines TRBV7-2 with TRBJ2-3; D is possibly TRBD1 (6 bases). The CDR3 has 12 amino acids. V lost 9 bases and J lost 8, with 15 bases in between. CDR1 SGHTA and CDR2 FQGNSA come from the germline V gene. CDR3 amino acids: CASSRGTTTQYF. The CDR3 nucleotides read TGTGCCAGTAGCCGAGGGACAACTACGCAGTATTTT.

The chain has TRBV4-3 and TRBJ2-1; 10 bases map to TRBD2. After removal of 3 bases from V and 9 bases from J, the junction contained 11 bases not matched to a gene. Germline CDR1 reads LGHNA; CDR2 reads YSLEER. The CDR3 is made up of 16 amino acids. CDR3 nucleotides: TGCGCCAGCAGCCAGCTAGCGGGAGTGTCTAGTCCTGAGCAGTTCTTC. Its protein is CASSQLAGVSSPEQFF.

To note about this clone: This same CDR3 is encoded by further DNA sequences in the sample. The rearrangement uses TRBV9 and TRBJ2-3; D is undetermined. Looked up from germline, CDR1 is SGDLS and CDR2 is YYNGEE. The length of the CDR3 is 14 residues. Deletions cut 0 bases from V and 6 bases from J, with 11 bases between. The DNA for the CDR3 is TGTGCCAGCAGCGTAGTAGGAGTTGCCGATACGCAGTATTTT. Protein sequence: CASSVVGVADTQYF.

The J gene is TRBJ2-5, the V gene TRBV9, with a tentative D call TRBD2 (7 bases). CDR3 length equals 16 residues. Trimming took off 1 base at V and 2 bases at J, with 15 bases between the two ends. The germline gives CDR1 SGDLS, CDR2 YYNGEE. CDR3 coding DNA: TGTGCCAGCAGCGTACAAGGGGGGGGAATTCAAGAGACCCAGTACTTC. It specifies CASSVQGGGIQETQYF.

This chain joins TRBV7-9 and TRBJ2-5; 7 bases are shared with TRBD2. CDR1 is SEHNR and CDR2 is FQNEAQ in the germline V gene (reference sequence). V trimming: 10 bases; J trimming: 5 bases; junction bases outside the gene matches: 4. There are 11 residues in the CDR3. CDR3 sequence (DNA): TGTGCCACACAAGCGGGGGAGACCCAGTACTTC. Translating gives CATQAGETQYF. The full variable domain, completed using reference TRBV7-9 and TRBJ2-5, is DTGVSQNPRHKITKRGQNVTFRCDPISEHNRLYWYRQTLGQGPEFLTYFQNEAQLEKSRLLSDRFSAERPKGSFSTLEIQRTEQGDSAMYLCATQAGETQYFGPGTRLLVL.

The chain joins TRBV5-4 to TRBJ1-4; 8 nucleotides match TRBD1. The V gene end was trimmed by 5 bases and the J gene end by 8 bases; junction bases not matched to a gene: 8. Per the germline V gene, CDR1 is SGHNT and CDR2 is YYREEE (reference sequence). This CDR3 has 14 amino acids. Written as DNA, the CDR3 is TGTGCCAGCAGGGCCGGGACAGGAAGCGAAAAACTGTTTTTT. Translating gives CASRAGTGSEKLFF.

The J gene is TRBJ2-1, the V gene TRBV5-1; D perhaps matches TRBD2 (5 bases). V lost 4 bases and J lost 7, with 15 bases in between. Germline values: CDR1 SGHRS, CDR2 YFSETQ. The CDR3 has 14 residues. The CDR3 bases are TGCGCCAGCAGCCACGGACTCGCCGGGAATGAGCAGTTCTTC. The encoded protein is CASSHGLAGNEQFF.

V is TRBV14 and J is TRBJ2-5; D gene ambiguous. The DNA end favors TRBJ2-7, so the J call may be wrong. CDR3 size: 11 residues. The germline V gene has CDR1 SGHDN and CDR2 FVKESK. The CDR3 loop is CASSLHYEQYF. Written as DNA, the CDR3 is TGTGCCAGCAGCCTACACTACGAGCAGTACTTC.

The rearrangement uses TRBV4-2 and TRBJ2-1, with 9 bases aligning to TRBD2. V lost 1 base, J lost 9 bases, and 10 bases stayed unmatched. This CDR3 comprises 16 residues. Germline V gene lookup returns CDR1 LGHNA and CDR2 YNFKEQ. CDR3 nucleotide sequence: TGTGCCAGCAGCCAAGGCGAAGCGGGAGGAGGAGGTGAGCAGTTCTTC. This encodes CASSQGEAGGGGEQFF.

In this sample, this clone turned up a few times. The V and J genes are TRBV30 and TRBJ1-1; a weak D match, TRBD1 (5 bases). The germline V gene encodes CDR1 GTSNPN and CDR2 SVGIG (reference sequence). Deletions cut 2 bases from V and 5 bases from J, with 12 bases between. The CDR3 is 13 residues long. The CDR3 protein is CAWSSIGGTEAFF. The CDR3 DNA sequence: TGTGCCTGGAGTTCAATTGGGGGGACTGAAGCTTTCTTT.

This clone was observed a few times. The chain combines TRBV5-1 with TRBJ2-4; D possibly corresponds to TRBD2 (6 bases). Germline V lookup: CDR1 SGHRS, CDR2 YFSETQ. CDR3 length equals 13 residues. V gave up 0 bases and J gave up 9 bases, with 10 bases separating them. As DNA, the CDR3 is TGCGCCAGCAGCTTGGTGACTAGGGGCATTCAGTACTTC. Residues: CASSLVTRGIQYF.